The T cell receptor (beta chain) described here comes from a study of immune characterization of retroperitoneal liposarcoma. TCRdb processed the PCR reads anew with MiXCR; each CDR3 protein has one entry. The top ten clones hold around 30% of a sample with 6,500 to 7,500 distinct CDR3 sequences, 25% to 35% of them seen once. The sample holds a few counts of this clonotype. V was cut by 7 bases and J by 1 base, with 8 bases left in between. This CDR3 region has 13 residues. The rearrangement joins TRBV12-3 or TRBV12-4 to TRBJ1-5; a possible D gene is TRBD1 (6 bases). The TCR originated in a female donor with retroperitoneal liposarcoma. Sample: tumor tissue. The chain's CDR3 is CASTQGSNQPQHF. CDR3 nucleotides: TGTGCCAGCACCCAGGGGAGCAATCAGCCCCAGCATTTT.